What follows are 28 T cell receptor beta chains derived from one specimen sequenced in a study of T cell responses to AZD1222 COVID-19 vaccine. The method was immunoSEQ multiplex PCR; TCRdb's version includes in-frame clones alone and lacks a portion of them. This table has some 170,000 clones, 92% appearing once. The starting material was peripheral blood, obtained on day 0 of MenACWY control vaccination. The receptors shown here come from an adult in good health.

The rearrangement links TRBV12-3 or TRBV12-4 to TRBJ2-3, with D possibly being TRBD1 or TRBD2 (5 bases each). V was trimmed by 5 bases and J by 0 bases, leaving 6 bases between them. The CDR3 runs to 13 residues. This CDR3 reads CASSRDSTDTQYF. The CDR3 bases are TGTGCCAGCAGTAGGGACAGCACAGATACGCAGTATTTT.

The chain has TRBV28 and TRBJ2-2, with unresolved D. V lost 6 bases and J lost 7, with 6 bases in between. CDR1 and CDR2 from the germline V gene are MDHEN and SYDVKM. There are 11 residues in the CDR3. CDR3 DNA sequence: TGTGCCAGCAGAGCTTTCGGGGAGCTGTTTTTT. This sequence encodes CASRAFGELFF.

CDR3: CATSDFRQGRDEQFF. CDR3 sequence (DNA): TGTGCCACCAGTGATTTTCGGCAGGGGAGGGATGAGCAGTTCTTC. The rearrangement joins TRBV24-1 to TRBJ2-1, with D possibly TRBD2 on 7 matching bases. The CDR3 extends over 15 amino acids. Trimming pared 1 base from V and 8 bases from J, leaving 14 bases between. The V gene's germline CDR1 is KGHDR and CDR2 SFDVKD.

The CDR3 DNA is TGTGCCACCAGTGATTCAAGAGCGTCGTTAGGCGAGGACAATGAGCAGTTCTTC. The encoded protein is CATSDSRASLGEDNEQFF. This chain joins TRBV24-1 and TRBJ2-1; no clear D. The CDR3 length is 18 residues. V shed 2 bases and J shed 5 bases, with 21 bases lying between them. CDR1 and CDR2 (germline): KGHDR, SFDVKD.

V usage is TRBV30 and J usage is TRBJ2-6, with TRBD1 matching 7 bases. Germline V gives CDR1 GTSNPN, CDR2 SVGIG (reference sequence). Germline trimming cut 3 bases from V and 0 bases from J; bases unmatched to any gene: 5. This CDR3 region has 16 residues. In DNA form, the CDR3 reads TGTGCCTGGAGAGGTCAGGGGGACTCTGGGGCCAACGTCCTGACTTTC. Translated: CAWRGQGDSGANVLTF.

This sequence joins TRBV5-1 and TRBJ2-3; TRBD2 might be the D (6 bases). The CDR3 spans 15 residues. CDR1 is SGHRS, CDR2 YFSETQ, per germline. V dropped 0 bases and J dropped 4 bases, with 12 bases sitting between them. The CDR3 bases are TGCGCCAGCAGCTTGGAGGGGACTCCGCCAGATACGCAGTATTTT. It yields the protein CASSLEGTPPDTQYF.

This clone appeared once. The V and J genes are TRBV6-5 and TRBJ2-1; D might be TRBD1 (6 bases). V gave up 10 bases and J gave up 6 bases, with 22 bases separating them. The CDR3 covers 15 residues. CDR1 MNHEY and CDR2 SVGAGI come from the germline V gene. The CDR3, as DNA: TGTGCCACCACCAAAACAGGGATAACCCTCAATGAGCAGTTCTTC. Its translation: CATTKTGITLNEQFF.

CDR3 amino acids: CASSVLGDGNTIYF. The CDR3, as DNA: TGTGCCAGCTCAGTGCTGGGAGATGGAAACACCATATATTTT. J is TRBJ1-3 and V is TRBV25-1; D uncertain. The V and J ends lost 8 bases and 3 bases respectively, with 14 bases between them. CDR3 length: 14 amino acids. Looked up from germline, CDR1 is MGHDK and CDR2 is SYGVNS.

This sequence joins TRBV15 and TRBJ2-2; 9 nucleotides agree with TRBD2. Trimming cost V 0 bases and J 7 bases; bases outside gene matches: 9. CDR1 and CDR2 from the germline V gene are LNHNV and YYDKDF (reference sequence). This CDR3 is 17 amino acids long. The CDR3 coding sequence is TGTGCCACCAGCAGAGATCTAGCGGGGATGTTAATCGGGGAGCTGTTTTTT. Translated, it gives CATSRDLAGMLIGELFF.

This chain joins TRBV5-6 and TRBJ1-2; D might be TRBD1 (5 bases). The V and J ends lost 0 bases and 4 bases respectively, with 13 bases between them. The CDR3 consists of 15 residues. Germline loops: CDR1 SGHDT, CDR2 YYEEEE. CDR3 sequence reads: CASSLVAGGTYGYTF. The CDR3 DNA reads as TGTGCCAGCAGCTTGGTTGCGGGCGGGACCTATGGCTACACCTTC.

This chain connects TRBV4-2 to TRBJ1-5; 7 bases fit TRBD1. Germline loops: CDR1 LGHNA, CDR2 YNFKEQ. The CDR3 length is 18 residues. V shed 0 bases, J shed 3 bases, and the junction held 11 bases outside the gene matches. The CDR3 DNA is TGTGCCAGCAGCCAAGAGGGGAGCAGGGGGGTTTACAATCAGCCCCAGCATTTT. Translation: CASSQEGSRGVYNQPQHF.

This chain connects TRBV11-3 to TRBJ1-1; D might be TRBD1 (5 bases). Germline V gene data show CDR1 as SGHNT and CDR2 as YENEEA. The CDR3 length is 14 residues. Trimming left V 1 base short and J 1 base short, with 7 bases between. CDR3 sequence: CASSLGRANTEAFF. CDR3 bases: TGTGCCAGCAGCTTAGGCAGGGCGAACACTGAAGCTTTCTTT. Based on the CDR3 plus reference TRBV11-3 and TRBJ1-1, the full variable domain is EAGVVQSPRYKIIEKKQPVAFWCNPISGHNTLYWYLQNLGQGPELLIRYENEEAVDDSQLPKDRFSAERLKGVDSTLKIQPAELGDSAVYLCASSLGRANTEAFFGQGTRLTVV.

The chain couples TRBV6-2 or TRBV6-3 to TRBJ2-5; 9 bases map to TRBD1. CDR3 length equals 15 residues. With V trimmed by 2 bases and J by 1 base, 2 bases remained unmatched. The germline CDR1 and CDR2 sequences are MNHEY and SVGEGT. The CDR3 reads CASSYGQGIQETQYF. In DNA, the CDR3 is TGTGCCAGCAGTTACGGACAGGGGATCCAAGAGACCCAGTACTTC.

The V and J genes are TRBV12-3 or TRBV12-4 and TRBJ1-2; D call uncertain. The CDR3 sequence is 13 residues long. Trimming took off 3 bases at V and 8 bases at J, with 13 bases between the two ends. Here the CDR3 DNA reads TGTGCCAGCAGTTTGATGGGGTCGGGGGGCTACACCTTC. Protein product: CASSLMGSGGYTF.

V usage is TRBV19 and J usage is TRBJ2-2; no firm D call. The V and J ends lost 5 bases and 3 bases respectively, with 7 bases between them. Germline CDR1 and CDR2: LNHDA and SQIVND (reference sequence). The CDR3 has 13 amino acids. DNA of the CDR3: TGTGCCAGTAGTGTTCAGGACACCGGGGAGCTGTTTTTT. Encoded protein: CASSVQDTGELFF.

The V and J genes are TRBV11-2 and TRBJ1-2; D is unclear. V lost 0 bases, J lost 3 bases, and 8 bases lay in between. The CDR3 is 14 residues long. The germline V gene encodes CDR1 SGHAT and CDR2 FQNNGV. CDR3 region: CASSLDPTYYGYTF. In DNA form, the CDR3 reads TGTGCCAGCAGCTTAGATCCCACCTACTATGGCTACACCTTC.

The chain joins TRBV11-3 to TRBJ2-7; D is undetermined. The CDR3 consists of 11 residues. The germline V gene encodes CDR1 SGHNT and CDR2 YENEEA. Between the trimmed V and J ends, which lost 1 base and 5 bases, there was a span of 3 bases. The CDR3: CASSLGDEQYF. CDR3 sequence (DNA): TGTGCCAGCAGCTTAGGGGACGAGCAGTACTTC.

V usage is TRBV4-2 and J usage is TRBJ2-7, with 9 bases identical to TRBD2. The CDR3 extends over 17 amino acids. Trimming took 2 bases from V and 4 from J; bases not matched to a gene: 12. Germline V gene sequence: CDR1 LGHNA, CDR2 YNFKEQ. CDR3 amino acids: CASSQSLGGRAAYEQYF. CDR3 nucleotide sequence: TGTGCCAGCAGCCAATCGTTAGGCGGGAGGGCTGCGTACGAGCAGTACTTC.

V gene TRBV27 combines with J gene TRBJ1-1; a weak D match, TRBD1 (6 bases). Germline CDR1 MNHEY, CDR2 SMNVEV (reference sequence). The CDR3 runs to 15 residues. The ends were cut back, 2 bases at V and 6 bases at J, with 16 bases in the middle. DNA for the CDR3: TGTGCCAGCAGTTTAGGGGTAGGGGGGCGAGCTGAAGCTTTCTTT. Amino acid sequence: CASSLGVGGRAEAFF.

This chain links TRBV7-2 with TRBJ1-2; the D gene is possibly TRBD1 (6 bases). The CDR3 has 13 residues. The germline V gene has CDR1 SGHTA and CDR2 FQGNSA. The V and J ends lost 1 base and 8 bases respectively, with 11 bases between them. CDR3 amino acids: CASSLDAGAGYTF. For the CDR3, the DNA is TGTGCCAGCAGCTTAGACGCAGGGGCCGGCTACACCTTC.

The chain has TRBV13 and TRBJ2-7, with TRBD2 matching 8 bases. The CDR3 loop spans 15 amino acids. The germline gives CDR1 PRHDT, CDR2 FYEKMQ (reference sequence). With V trimmed by 2 bases and J by 1 base, 4 bases remained unmatched. The CDR3 DNA is TGTGCCAGCAGCTTATGGCGGGGGGTGTCCTACGAGCAGTACTTC. It yields the protein CASSLWRGVSYEQYF.

CDR3 DNA: TGCGCCAGCAGCTTGGGGACCCCGAACACCGGGGAGCTGTTTTTT. The encoded protein is CASSLGTPNTGELFF. This chain joins TRBV5-1 and TRBJ2-2; D gene unclear. This CDR3 is built from 15 residues. Trimming left V 0 bases short and J 0 bases short, with 6 bases between. Germline V gene lookup returns CDR1 SGHRS and CDR2 YFSETQ. The whole variable domain, remainder taken from reference TRBV5-1 and TRBJ2-2, is KAGVTQTPRYLIKTRGQQVTLSCSPISGHRSVSWYQQTPGQGLQFLFEYFSETQRNKGNFPGRFSGRQFSNSRSEMNVSTLELGDSALYLCASSLGTPNTGELFFGEGSRLTVL.

The genes are TRBV6-2 or TRBV6-3 and TRBJ1-2; D ambiguous. V was shortened by 5 bases and J by 4 bases, with 14 bases between the two germline ends. Per the germline V gene, CDR1 is MNHEY and CDR2 is SVGEGT. The CDR3 is 14 amino acids. The CDR3 region has the DNA TGTGCCAGCAGTCCCCCCCAGGATAGCTATGGCTACACCTTC. This encodes CASSPPQDSYGYTF.

The chain carries TRBV5-3 and TRBJ1-3, with D possibly matching TRBD1 (5 bases). TRBV5-3 carries the ORF label, with uncertain function. V lost 2 bases and J lost 4, with 19 bases in between. The CDR3 is made up of 17 amino acids. DNA for the CDR3: TGTGCCAGAAGCTTTTGGGACCTCCACAGGCAAGGAAACACCATATATTTT. The encoded protein is CARSFWDLHRQGNTIYF.

Only one count was recorded for this clone. The chain links TRBV6-4 to TRBJ2-5, with D perhaps matching TRBD1 (5 bases). The ends were cut back, 5 bases at V and 5 bases at J, with 12 bases in the middle. The CDR3 has 13 residues. From germline, CDR1 is MRHNA and CDR2 SNTAGT. The CDR3 nucleotides read TGTGCCAGCAGTATCAGGGTTTGGGAGACCCAGTACTTC. Protein product: CASSIRVWETQYF.

This rearrangement joins TRBV28 to TRBJ2-7; D might be TRBD1 (5 bases). The germline CDR1 and CDR2 sequences are MDHEN and SYDVKM. V lost 8 bases to trimming and J lost 4 bases, with 18 bases between them. The CDR3 has 14 amino acids. The CDR3: CASHSQGQGYEQYF. CDR3 bases: TGTGCCAGCCACTCTCAAGGGCAGGGTTACGAGCAGTACTTC.

In its sample, this clone was seen once. The rearrangement uses TRBV9 and TRBJ2-3; possible D gene TRBD2, 6 bases. The CDR3 loop spans 15 amino acids. Trimming removed 0 bases from V and 8 bases from J, with 16 bases in between. From germline, CDR1 is SGDLS and CDR2 YYNGEE. The CDR3 sequence: CASSVVLATGGTQYF. The CDR3 DNA reads as TGTGCCAGCAGCGTAGTTCTAGCGACTGGAGGTACGCAGTATTTT.

The rearrangement joins TRBV7-2 to TRBJ2-7; unclear D gene. The V gene's germline CDR1 is SGHTA and CDR2 FQGNSA. This CDR3 spans 11 amino acids. V lost 5 bases and J lost 3, with 5 bases in between. CDR3 sequence reads: CASSHLYEQYF. CDR3 DNA: TGTGCCAGCAGCCATCTCTACGAGCAGTACTTC.